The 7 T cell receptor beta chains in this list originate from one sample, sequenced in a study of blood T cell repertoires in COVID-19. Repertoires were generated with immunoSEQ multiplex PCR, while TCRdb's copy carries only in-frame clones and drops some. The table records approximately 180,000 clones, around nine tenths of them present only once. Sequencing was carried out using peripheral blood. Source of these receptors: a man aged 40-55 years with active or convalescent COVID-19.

CDR3 coding DNA: TGCGCCAGCAGCCAAGGACCAGGGAAAAACATTCAGTACTTC. As protein: CASSQGPGKNIQYF. The genes are TRBV4-3 and TRBJ2-4, with a possible D match to TRBD1 (5 bases). V was pared by 1 base and J by 4 bases, with 8 bases between. CDR1 LGHNA and CDR2 YSLEER come from the germline V gene. This CDR3 comprises 14 residues.

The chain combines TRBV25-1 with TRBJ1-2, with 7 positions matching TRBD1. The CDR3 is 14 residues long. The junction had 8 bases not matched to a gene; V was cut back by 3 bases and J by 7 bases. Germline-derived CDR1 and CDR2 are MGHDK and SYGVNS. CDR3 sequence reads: CASSDPGTATGYTF. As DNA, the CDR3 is TGTGCCAGCAGTGATCCCGGGACAGCTACTGGCTACACCTTC.

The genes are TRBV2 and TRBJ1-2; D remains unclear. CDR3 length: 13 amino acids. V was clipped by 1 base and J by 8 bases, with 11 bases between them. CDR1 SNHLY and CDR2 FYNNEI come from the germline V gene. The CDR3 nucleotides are TGTGCCAGCAGTGAAGGGCAGGCTTGGGGCTACACCTTC. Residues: CASSEGQAWGYTF.

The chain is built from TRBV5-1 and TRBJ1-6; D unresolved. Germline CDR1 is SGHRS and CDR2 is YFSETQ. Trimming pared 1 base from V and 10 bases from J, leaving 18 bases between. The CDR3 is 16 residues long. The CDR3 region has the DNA TGCGCCAGCAGCTTGTCCGGTCTAGATGGTTACTCACCCCTCCACTTT. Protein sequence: CASSLSGLDGYSPLHF.

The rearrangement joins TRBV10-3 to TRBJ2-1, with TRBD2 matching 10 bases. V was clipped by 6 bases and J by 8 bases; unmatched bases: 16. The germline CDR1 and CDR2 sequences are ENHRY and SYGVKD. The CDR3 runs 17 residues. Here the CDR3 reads CAISTLGTSGKGYEQFF. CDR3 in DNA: TGTGCCATCAGCACACTAGGAACTAGCGGGAAAGGGTATGAGCAGTTCTTC.

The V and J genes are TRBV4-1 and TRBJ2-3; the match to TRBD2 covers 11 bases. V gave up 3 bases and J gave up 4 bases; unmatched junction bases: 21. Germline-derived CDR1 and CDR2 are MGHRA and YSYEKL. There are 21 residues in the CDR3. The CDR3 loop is CASSQEVSRGIAGGLSDTQYF. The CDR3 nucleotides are TGCGCCAGCAGCCAGGAAGTTTCAAGGGGTATAGCGGGGGGGCTTTCAGATACGCAGTATTTT.

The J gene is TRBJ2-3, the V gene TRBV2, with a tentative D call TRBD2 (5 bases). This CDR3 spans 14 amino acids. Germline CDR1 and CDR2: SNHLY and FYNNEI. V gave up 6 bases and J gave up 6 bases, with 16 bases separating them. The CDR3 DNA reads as TGTGCCAGCAGCACCCGTAACCGAGGGGATACGCAGTATTTT. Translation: CASSTRNRGDTQYF.